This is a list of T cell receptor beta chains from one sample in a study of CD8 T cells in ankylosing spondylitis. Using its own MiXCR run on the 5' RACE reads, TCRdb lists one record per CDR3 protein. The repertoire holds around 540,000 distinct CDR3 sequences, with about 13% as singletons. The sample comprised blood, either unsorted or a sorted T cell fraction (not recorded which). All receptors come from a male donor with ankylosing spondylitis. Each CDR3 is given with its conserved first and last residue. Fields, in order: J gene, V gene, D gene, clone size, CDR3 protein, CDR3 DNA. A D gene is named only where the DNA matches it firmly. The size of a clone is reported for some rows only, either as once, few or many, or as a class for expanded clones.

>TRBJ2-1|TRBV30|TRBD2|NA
CAWTGRELNEQFF
TGTGCCTGGACGGGGCGGGAGTTGAATGAGCAGTTCTTC
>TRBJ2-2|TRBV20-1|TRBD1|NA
CSAQGQTNTGELFF
TGCAGTGCTCAGGGACAGACAAACACCGGGGAGCTGTTTTTT
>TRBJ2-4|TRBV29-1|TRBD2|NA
CSVEDLGQGGNIQYF
TGCAGCGTTGAAGATCTCGGGCAGGGAGGGAACATTCAGTACTTC
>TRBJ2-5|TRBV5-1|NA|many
CASSLVSTDLWETQYF
TGCGCCAGCAGCTTGGTATCTACGGACCTATGGGAGACCCAGTACTTC
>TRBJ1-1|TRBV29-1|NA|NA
CSGQNTEAFF
TGCAGCGGCCAGAACACTGAAGCTTTCTTT
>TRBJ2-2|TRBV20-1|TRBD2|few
CSALRDYYTGELFF
TGCAGCGCCCTCCGGGACTACTACACCGGGGAGCTGTTTTTT
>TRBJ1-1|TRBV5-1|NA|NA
CASSLQTVNTEAFF
TGCGCCAGCAGCTTGCAGACGGTGAACACTGAAGCTTTCTTT
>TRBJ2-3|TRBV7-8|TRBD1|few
CASTTTGQGYTTQYF
TGTGCCAGCACCACTACGGGACAGGGGTATACAACGCAGTATTTT
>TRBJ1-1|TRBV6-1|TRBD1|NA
CASSRQGVNTEAFF
TGTGCCAGCAGTCGACAGGGCGTGAACACTGAAGCTTTCTTT
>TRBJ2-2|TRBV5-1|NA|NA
CASSYNRATGELFF
TGCGCCAGCAGTTACAACAGGGCCACCGGGGAGCTGTTTTTT
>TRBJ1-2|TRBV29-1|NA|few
CSVEAGRMDGYTF
TGCAGCGTTGAGGCGGGGCGCATGGATGGCTACACCTTC
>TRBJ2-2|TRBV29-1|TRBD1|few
CSVTGVSGELFF
TGCAGCGTTACAGGGGTTAGCGGGGAGCTGTTTTTT
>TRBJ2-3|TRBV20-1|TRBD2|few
CSARTRASGRSLTDTQYF
TGCAGTGCTAGAACTCGGGCTAGCGGGAGGTCCCTCACAGATACGCAGTATTTT
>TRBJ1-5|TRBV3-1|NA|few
CASSHRFDSNQPQHF
TGTGCCAGCAGCCATAGGTTTGATAGCAATCAGCCCCAGCATTTT
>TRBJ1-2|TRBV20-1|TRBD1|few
CSATTGQGGYTF
TGCAGTGCTACAACCGGACAGGGTGGCTACACCTTC
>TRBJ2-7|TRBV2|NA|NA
CASSFQGRAEQYF
TGTGCCAGCAGCTTCCAGGGGAGAGCCGAGCAGTACTTC
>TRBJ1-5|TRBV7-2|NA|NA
CASSPAGYNQPQHF
TGTGCCAGCAGCCCCGCGGGGTATAATCAGCCCCAGCATTTT
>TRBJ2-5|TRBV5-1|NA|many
CASSLVIQETQYF
TGCGCCAGCAGCTTGGTCATACAAGAGACCCAGTACTTC
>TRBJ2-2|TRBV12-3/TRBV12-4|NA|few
CASSLKPNTGELFF
TGTGCCAGCAGTTTAAAACCGAACACCGGGGAGCTGTTTTTT
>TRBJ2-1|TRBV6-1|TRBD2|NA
CASSELWLAGYNEQFF
TGTGCCAGCAGTGAATTGTGGCTAGCGGGGTACAATGAGCAGTTCTTC
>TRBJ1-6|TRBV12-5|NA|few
CASGFGGENSPLHF
TGTGCTAGTGGTTTTGGGGGCGAAAATTCACCCCTCCACTTT
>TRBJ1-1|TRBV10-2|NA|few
CASRPIGTPNTEAFF
TGCGCCAGCAGACCTATCGGGACTCCGAACACTGAAGCTTTCTTT
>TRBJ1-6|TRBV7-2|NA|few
CASSFNLQGNNSPLHF
TGTGCCAGCAGCTTTAATCTGCAGGGCAATAATTCACCCCTCCACTTT
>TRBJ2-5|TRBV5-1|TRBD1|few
CASSPPGGQETQYF
TGCGCCAGCAGTCCTCCAGGGGGCCAAGAGACCCAGTACTTC
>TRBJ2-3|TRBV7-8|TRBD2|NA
CASQGASGADTQYF
TGTGCCAGCCAAGGGGCTAGCGGGGCAGATACGCAGTATTTT
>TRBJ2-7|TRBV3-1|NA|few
CASSLLARSLYEQYF
TGTGCCAGCAGCCTACTAGCTCGAAGCCTCTACGAGCAGTACTTC
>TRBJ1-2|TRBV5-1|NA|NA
CASARAGEYGYTF
TGCGCCTCCGCAAGGGCCGGAGAATATGGCTACACCTTC
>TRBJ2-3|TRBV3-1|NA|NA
CASSHTQGLHKGTQYF
TGTGCCAGCAGCCACACCCAGGGACTCCATAAGGGTACGCAGTATTTT
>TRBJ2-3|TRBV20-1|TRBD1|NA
CSARDPTGGGDTQYF
TGCAGTGCTAGAGATCCAACAGGGGGTGGTGATACGCAGTATTTT
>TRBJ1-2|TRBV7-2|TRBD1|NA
CASSWDRTNYGYTF
TGTGCCAGCAGCTGGGACAGGACTAACTATGGCTACACCTTC
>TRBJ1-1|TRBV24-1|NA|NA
CATSAGRNTEAFF
TGTGCCACCAGTGCCGGGAGGAACACTGAAGCTTTCTTT
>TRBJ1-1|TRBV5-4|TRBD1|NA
CASSLVDRGLLRTEAFF
TGTGCCAGCAGCTTGGTGGACAGGGGGCTATTACGCACTGAAGCTTTCTTT
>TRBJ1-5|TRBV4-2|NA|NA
CASSQDLAGKDQPQHF
TGTGCCAGCAGCCAAGATCTTGCGGGGAAAGATCAGCCCCAGCATTTT
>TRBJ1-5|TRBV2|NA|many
CASSSGTNSNQPQHF
TGTGCCAGCAGTTCCGGGACAAATAGCAATCAGCCCCAGCATTTT
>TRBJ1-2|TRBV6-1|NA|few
CASSGQISNYGYTF
TGTGCCAGCAGTGGGCAAATTTCTAACTATGGCTACACCTTC